This T cell receptor beta chain is from a study of shared clonotypes between healthy human individuals (dated by TCRdb to 2020 to 2021). General notes on the study: Three men and a couple of women, aged 18 to 49 years, made up the cohort. For each donor, CD4 naive and CD4 memory were each run on three plates, CD8 naive on two plates, and CD8 memory on one plate. Between about 0.8 and 9.5 billion PBMCs per donor were obtained by leukapheresis. Libraries were prepared and TCR repertoires were sequenced by different laboratories using diverse techniques, in order to increase sequencing depth and limit assay-specific biases. Blood TCR repertoires of roughly 5 healthy adults were deeply sequenced to estimate repertoire size and the extent of clonotype sharing between individuals. The research as a whole found: Sampling was restricted to blood, and TCR repertoires in tissue are likely to differ from TCR repertoires in blood. When a few donors were compared, the shared fraction of clonotypes was around 5.1% for naive CD4, 3.5% for naive CD8, 2.3% for memory CD4, and roughly 0.4% for memory CD8. Naive subsets generally had larger estimated clonotype richness than memory subsets. The genetic and exposure-history diversity represented was limited by the small number of donors. Based on pairwise subsampling, the degree of clonotype sharing among donors was expected to be affected by sequencing depth. Higher generation probabilities were observed for clonotypes shared by all four sorted-subset donors than for non-shared clonotypes. Incomplete sequencing was indicated by rarefaction of sorted-subset datasets, despite the large sequencing depth.

The donors were healthy, HIV-negative adults who had no recently reported acute infections or vaccinations. Every donor was a Caucasian adult residing in Nashville, Tennessee, USA. Magnetic negative selection was used to enrich CD4+ T cells, after which naive cells were positively selected on CD45RA and the negative fraction became the memory subset. Blood was collected by leukapheresis, and PBMCs were isolated by Ficoll-Histopaque density gradient centrifugation and then cryopreserved in liquid nitrogen vapor phase. Purity and quantity of every magnetically sorted T cell population were checked by analytical flow cytometry. From each sorted fraction, genomic DNA was isolated and quantified by UV absorbance on a Nanodrop 2000c. Comments on this clone: Its recognized antigen is unknown. It has no much larger one-base neighbor in the sample; base qualities were not kept.

TCR CDR3 regions were amplified from genomic DNA by multiplex PCR using the deep immunoSEQ assay. Genomic DNA extracted from each cell subset was distributed evenly over all wells of several immunoSEQ 96-well plates, and each plate served as one replicate. For sorted subsets, around 200 ng genomic DNA, equal to about 30,000 T cell genomes, was loaded into each replicate PCR. Purified libraries were quantified with a Qubit 3.0 fluorometer, sized on a Bioanalyzer 2100, and re-quantified with the KAPA Library Quantification kit. A separate single-read 150-cycle Illumina NextSeq 550 flow cell was used to sequence each immunoSEQ 96-well plate. The original pipeline was this. The immunoSEQ output contained only junctional sequences without quality scores, so filtering could not match that applied to full-length reads. To assign V/J genes and CDR3, sequences were annotated using PyIR, a Python wrapper for IgBLAST v1.9, with IMGT germline references. Reads were removed for weak V/J assignments (E-value above 1e-6), missing CDR3, stop codons, out-of-frame junctions, or ambiguous translated residues. V3J clonotypes were defined as sequences sharing an identical inferred V gene, J gene, and CDR3 amino acid sequence. The percentage overlap between two repertoires was calculated by dividing the number of shared unique clonotypes by the size of the smaller repertoire. Richness of each repertoire was evaluated using RTK rarefaction, the Chao1 estimator, and Recon v2.1 estimates of unobserved clonotypes. Generation probabilities for all TCRbeta clonotypes obtained by the gDNA method from several donors were computed using OLGA. Here the immuneACCESS table is served through TCRdb, limited to in-frame sequences with V and J called. Missing clones are a known gap in these copies; in checked studies unresolved V genes cover under half, and the rest lacks a known reason. That table supplies the V and J calls and clone size; D and trimming were determined from the DNA. The sample has approximately 620,000 clones on record, about 96% of them singletons. Less than 0.065% of the sample rests with the top ten.

The germline V gene sets CDR1 to MDHEN and CDR2 to SYDVKM. V sheds 2 bases and J sheds 0 bases, leaving 5 bases between their ends. Counted from cysteine to phenylalanine, this CDR3 has 14 amino acids. The retained sequence is limited to the CDR3, 42 bases, with the frame set at the first base. The rearrangement joined TRBV28 to TRBJ1-5; no confident D gene assignment can be made. The sample was naive CD4+ T cells sorted from blood. The cell subset or site label, as the study defines it: CD45RA+ positively selected. The clonotype comes from a woman between 25 and 40 years old in good health. The CDR3 reads CASSLQVSNQPQHF. The DNA sequence is given as TGTGCCAGCAGTTTACAGGTTAGCAATCAGCCCCAGCATTTT.